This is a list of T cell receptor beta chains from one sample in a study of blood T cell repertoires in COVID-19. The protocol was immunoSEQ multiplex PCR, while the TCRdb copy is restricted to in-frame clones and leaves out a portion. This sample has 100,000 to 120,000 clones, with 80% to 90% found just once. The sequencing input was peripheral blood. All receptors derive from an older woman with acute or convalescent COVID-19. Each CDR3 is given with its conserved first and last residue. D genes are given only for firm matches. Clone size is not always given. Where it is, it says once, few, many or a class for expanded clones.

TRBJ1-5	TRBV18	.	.	TGTGCCAGCTCACCCCAAGAGGGAGCAAATCAGCCCCAGCATTTT	CASSPQEGANQPQHF
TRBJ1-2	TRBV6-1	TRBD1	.	TGTGCCAGCAGTGAAGACAGGGGAGATGGCTACACCTTC	CASSEDRGDGYTF
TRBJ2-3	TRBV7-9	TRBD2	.	TGTGCCAGCAGCTTCCCAGCGGGGGAGCCCACAGATACGCAGTATTTT	CASSFPAGEPTDTQYF
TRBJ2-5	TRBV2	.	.	TGTGCCAGCAGTGAGGGCCCTACAGGGACCGAGACCCAGTACTTC	CASSEGPTGTETQYF
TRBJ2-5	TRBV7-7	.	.	TGTGCCAGCAGCTTGGGGTTCGGGGTGCAAGAGACCCAGTACTTC	CASSLGFGVQETQYF
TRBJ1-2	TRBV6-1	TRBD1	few	TGTGCCAGCAGTGACAGGGGGCGGTCAATTGGAGTCTACACCTTC	CASSDRGRSIGVYTF
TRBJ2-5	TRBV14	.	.	TGTGCCAGCTCTTGGGGCTTGGAGACCCAGTACTTC	CASSWGLETQYF
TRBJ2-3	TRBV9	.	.	TGTGCCAGCAGCGCATCTAGCACCGGAGGCACAGATACGCAGTATTTT	CASSASSTGGTDTQYF
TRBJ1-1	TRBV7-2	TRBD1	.	TGTGCCAGCAGCCTTGACAGGGAAGCTGAAGCTTTCTTT	CASSLDREAEAFF
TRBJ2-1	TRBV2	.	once	TGTGCCAGCAGTGACGTACTACTAGGAGCTGAGCAGTTCTTC	CASSDVLLGAEQFF
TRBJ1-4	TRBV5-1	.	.	TGCGCCAGCAGCGTACTGGGAGTAAATGAAAAACTGTTTTTT	CASSVLGVNEKLFF
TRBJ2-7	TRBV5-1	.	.	TGCGCCAGCAGCTTGGAAACGTCCCGGAGCTCCTACGAGCAGTACTTC	CASSLETSRSSYEQYF
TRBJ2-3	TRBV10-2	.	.	TGCGCCAGCAGTGACCCAAAGGGGGATGGCACAGATACGCAGTATTTT	CASSDPKGDGTDTQYF
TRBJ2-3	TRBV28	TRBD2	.	TGTGCCAGCAGCTACACGAAGCGGGGGGGCGAAGATACGCAGTATTTT	CASSYTKRGGEDTQYF
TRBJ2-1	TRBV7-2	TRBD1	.	TGTGCCAGCAGACCGTTCGTGGGACAGGGTACCGGTGAGCAGTTCTTC	CASRPFVGQGTGEQFF
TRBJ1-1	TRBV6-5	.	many	TGTGCCAGCAGCAAGAACACTGAAGCTTTCTTT	CASSKNTEAFF
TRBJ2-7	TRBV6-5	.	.	TGTGCCAGCAGTACCACCCCGGGTAGTCACGAGCAGTACTTC	CASSTTPGSHEQYF
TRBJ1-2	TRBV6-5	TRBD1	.	TGTGCCAGCAGATCTGACAGGGGGGGAGGCTACACCTTC	CASRSDRGGGYTF
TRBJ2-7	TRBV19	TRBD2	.	TGTGCCAGTAGCACAGGGACTAGCGGGGGATACGAGCAGTACTTC	CASSTGTSGGYEQYF
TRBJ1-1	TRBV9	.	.	TGTGCCAGCAGCGGCCAGCGGACAGTAAACGCTGAAGCTTTCTTT	CASSGQRTVNAEAFF
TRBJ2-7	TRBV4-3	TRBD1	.	TGCGCCAGCAGCCAAGGGACAGGGCAAAACTCCTACGAGCAGTACTTC	CASSQGTGQNSYEQYF
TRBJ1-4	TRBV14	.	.	TGTGCCAGCAGCCAAATACAGGATGAAAAACTGTTTTTT	CASSQIQDEKLFF
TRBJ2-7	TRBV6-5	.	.	TGTGCCAGCAGTTACTCGAGTGCGTTAACTTCCTACGAGCAGTACTTC	CASSYSSALTSYEQYF
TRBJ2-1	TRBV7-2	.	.	TGTGCCAGCAGCGCAAACTCGGGTGAGCAGTTCTTC	CASSANSGEQFF
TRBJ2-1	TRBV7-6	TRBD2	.	TGTGCCAGCAGCTTAGTATCGGGGGGGAAGAAGGGTGAGCAGTTCTTC	CASSLVSGGKKGEQFF
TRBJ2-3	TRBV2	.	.	TGTGCCAGCAGTGTCCCGGGGGGCGGCACAGATACGCAGTATTTT	CASSVPGGGTDTQYF
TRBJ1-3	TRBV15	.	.	TGTGCCACCAGCAGAGATTCGCGGGGGGGACTAGACACCATATATTTT	CATSRDSRGGLDTIYF
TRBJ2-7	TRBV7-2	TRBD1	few	TGTGCCAGCAGCGACATCTGGGGGAGCAGGGGGATAGGGGAGCAGTACTTC	CASSDIWGSRGIGEQYF
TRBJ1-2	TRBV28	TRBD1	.	TGTGCCAGCAGGGGGACAGGTTTCAACGGCTACACCTTC	CASRGTGFNGYTF
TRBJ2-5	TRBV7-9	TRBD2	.	TGTGCCAGCAGCTTAGTTGCTAGCGGCGTCGGGACCCAGTACTTC	CASSLVASGVGTQYF
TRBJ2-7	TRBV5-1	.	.	TGCGCCAGCAGCTTAGTAGCTCCCAACGAGCAGTACTTC	CASSLVAPNEQYF
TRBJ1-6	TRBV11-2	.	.	TGTGCCAGCAGCTCCCTACAGGGTACTAGTTCACCCCTCCACTTT	CASSSLQGTSSPLHF
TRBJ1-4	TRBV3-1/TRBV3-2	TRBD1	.	TGTGCCAGCAGCCAGCGCCGGGACAGGGGGCATGTAGGAATAAGTGAAAAACTGTTTTTT	CASSQRRDRGHVGISEKLFF
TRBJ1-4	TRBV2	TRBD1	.	TGTGCCAGCAGGACAGGGGGTGCTAATGAAAAACTGTTTTTT	CASRTGGANEKLFF
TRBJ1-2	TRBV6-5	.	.	TGTGCCAGCAGTTACTCACAAGGAGTGTCCTATGGCTACACCTTC	CASSYSQGVSYGYTF
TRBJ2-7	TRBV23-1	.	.	TGCGCCAGCAGCCCTAAAAAACAGGGCTACGAGCAGTACTTC	CASSPKKQGYEQYF
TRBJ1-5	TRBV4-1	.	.	TGCGCCAGCAGGAGGGGGTTGGAGGATCAGCCCCAGCATTTT	CASRRGLEDQPQHF